The 15 T cell receptor beta chains reported below all come from one sample, sequenced in a study of neoadjuvant nivolumab and ipilimumab in lung cancer. Here immunoSEQ multiplex PCR was the method, and the copy in TCRdb shows in-frame clones only, minus some. This sample has more than 10,000 clones, with approximately 94% found just once. The sequences come from peripheral blood, collected after neoadjuvant nivolumab, alone or with ipilimumab, at or shortly before surgery. These TCRs come from an adult with non-small cell lung cancer.

This sequence joins TRBV6-5 and TRBJ2-7; possible D gene TRBD1, 6 bases. Germline CDR1 reads MNHEY; CDR2 reads SVGAGI. The CDR3 runs to 16 residues. Trimming left V 0 bases short and J 5 bases short, with 17 bases between. This chain's CDR3 is CASSYSPDSTGHEQYF. The CDR3 DNA sequence: TGTGCCAGCAGTTACTCACCGGACAGCACGGGCCACGAGCAGTACTTC.

This chain links TRBV7-7 with TRBJ2-2, with 9 bases that match TRBD2. The V segment lost 1 base and the J segment 4 bases; nucleotides outside the gene matches: 4. Germline V CDR1 and CDR2: SSHAT, FNYEAQ (reference sequence). This CDR3 has 16 amino acids. The CDR3 sequence: CASSLGLAGSTGELFF. The DNA for the CDR3 is TGTGCCAGCAGCTTAGGGCTAGCGGGATCCACCGGGGAGCTGTTTTTT.

DNA of the CDR3: TGTGCCAGCAGGAATAACAATGAGCAGTTCTTC. As protein: CASRNNNEQFF. J is TRBJ2-1 and V is TRBV25-1; D is unclear. The CDR3 runs 11 residues. Trimming removed 6 bases from V and 5 bases from J, with 5 bases in between. CDR1 MGHDK and CDR2 SYGVNS come from the germline V gene.

The chain couples TRBV7-3 to TRBJ2-5; perhaps TRBD1 as D (5 bases). CDR1 SGHTA and CDR2 FQGTGA come from the germline V gene. V was shortened by 5 bases and J by 7 bases, with 14 bases between the two germline ends. CDR3 size: 13 residues. The chain's CDR3 is CASSPGSGGTQYF. CDR3 in DNA: TGTGCCAGCAGCCCAGGGTCAGGTGGGACCCAGTACTTC. Looking up the rest from reference TRBV7-3 and TRBJ2-5 gives the full variable domain: GAGVSQTPSNKVTEKGKYVELRCDPISGHTALYWYRQSLGQGPEFLIYFQGTGAADDSGLPNDRFFAVRPEGSVSTLKIQRTERGDSAVYLCASSPGSGGTQYFGPGTRLLVL.

V is TRBV29-1 and J is TRBJ1-2, with 8 bases fitting TRBD1. The CDR3 has 14 amino acids. The V gene end was trimmed by 6 bases and the J gene end by 4 bases; junction bases not matched to a gene: 10. CDR1 and CDR2 (germline): SQVTM, ANQGSEA. Here the CDR3 DNA reads TGCAGCGTCCTGAACAGGGGGACCCTCTATGGCTACACCTTC. This codes for CSVLNRGTLYGYTF. Variable domain in full (rest from reference TRBV29-1 and TRBJ1-2): SAVISQKPSRDICQRGTSLTIQCQVDSQVTMMFWYRQQPGQSLTLIATANQGSEATYESGFVIDKFPISRPNLTFSTLTVSNMSPEDSSIYLCSVLNRGTLYGYTFGSGTRLTVV.

This chain joins TRBV5-1 and TRBJ2-1; D remains ambiguous. Between the trimmed V and J ends, which lost 0 bases and 3 bases, there was a span of 7 bases. From germline, CDR1 is SGHRS and CDR2 YFSETQ. The CDR3 sequence is 14 residues long. CDR3 in amino acids: CASSLDNSYNEQFF. The CDR3 nucleotides are TGCGCCAGCAGCTTGGACAATAGCTACAATGAGCAGTTCTTC. Together with reference TRBV5-1 and TRBJ2-1, the CDR3 gives the full variable domain: KAGVTQTPRYLIKTRGQQVTLSCSPISGHRSVSWYQQTPGQGLQFLFEYFSETQRNKGNFPGRFSGRQFSNSRSEMNVSTLELGDSALYLCASSLDNSYNEQFFGPGTRLTVL.

The chain recombines TRBV28 with TRBJ1-4; D is undetermined. The CDR3 spans 13 residues. V gave up 2 bases and J gave up 8 bases, with 9 bases separating them. In germline, CDR1 is MDHEN, CDR2 SYDVKM. The chain's CDR3 is CASSLNVREKLFF. In nucleotides, the CDR3 is TGTGCCAGCAGTTTAAACGTGCGGGAAAAACTGTTTTTT.

The J gene is TRBJ1-2, the V gene TRBV6-1; D gene unclear. CDR3 length equals 13 residues. Trimming removed 3 bases at V and 8 bases at J, with 13 bases between. Germline lookup yields CDR1 MNHNS and CDR2 SASEGT. The CDR3 is CASSESQAIGYTF. CDR3 DNA sequence: TGTGCCAGCAGTGAGTCGCAGGCGATAGGCTACACCTTC.

V is TRBV5-1 and J is TRBJ2-1, with 9 positions matching TRBD1. The CDR3 sequence is 16 residues long. Germline V gene lookup returns CDR1 SGHRS and CDR2 YFSETQ. The V and J ends lost 3 bases and 6 bases, in that order; junction bases with no gene match: 10. In DNA, the CDR3 is TGCGCCAGCAGCTCCCTCTTGGGGACAGGGAGCAATGAGCAGTTCTTC. Translating it yields CASSSLLGTGSNEQFF.

The V gene is TRBV29-1, the J gene TRBJ2-5; D unclear. V shed 7 bases and J shed 1 base, with 13 bases lying between them. The CDR3 contains 13 residues. Germline V CDR1 and CDR2: SQVTM, ANQGSEA. Here the CDR3 DNA reads TGCAGCGCCGGCCGACAAGCCCAAGAGACCCAGTACTTC. It specifies CSAGRQAQETQYF.

The chain is built from TRBV7-7 and TRBJ2-1; TRBD2 aligns across 11 bases. With V trimmed by 5 bases and J by 8 bases, 11 bases remained unmatched. Germline lookup yields CDR1 SSHAT and CDR2 FNYEAQ (reference sequence). The length of the CDR3 is 16 residues. CDR3 nucleotide sequence: TGTGCCAGCAGCCCGGGCCTAGCGGGAGGCGTATATGAGCAGTTCTTC. The encoded protein is CASSPGLAGGVYEQFF.

The chain is built from TRBV6-1 and TRBJ2-1; 8 nucleotides line up with TRBD2. Germline lookup yields CDR1 MNHNS and CDR2 SASEGT. CDR3 length: 15 amino acids. The ends lost 10 bases at V and 2 bases at J; junction bases unmatched: 10. The CDR3 region has the DNA TGTGCCACCGTTGGGGCGGGAGGAGCCTACAATGAGCAGTTCTTC. Protein sequence: CATVGAGGAYNEQFF.

The chain has TRBV10-3 and TRBJ2-5, with 12 bases matching TRBD2. The germline gives CDR1 ENHRY, CDR2 SYGVKD. With V trimmed by 4 bases and J by 5 bases, 2 bases remained unmatched. This CDR3 is built from 14 residues. The DNA for the CDR3 is TGTGCCATCAGTGGACTAGCGGGAGTCGAGACCCAGTACTTC. Its translation is CAISGLAGVETQYF.

The chain joins TRBV6-5 to TRBJ2-7, with 11 bases matching TRBD1. The CDR3 covers 15 residues. Trimming removed 6 bases from V and 2 bases from J; junction bases left unmatched: 6. Germline V lookup: CDR1 MNHEY, CDR2 SVGAGI. The CDR3 is CASSRGTGGTYEQYF. The CDR3 region has the DNA TGTGCCAGCAGCCGTGGGACAGGGGGGACCTACGAGCAGTACTTC.

This chain uses TRBV10-3 with TRBJ1-2; possible D gene TRBD1, 6 bases. The V gene lost 8 bases and the J gene lost 5 bases, with 9 bases spanning the gap. The CDR3 extends over 11 amino acids. Looked up from germline, CDR1 is ENHRY and CDR2 is SYGVKD. In DNA form, the CDR3 reads TGTGCCATCTCTAGGGGGTATGGCTACACCTTC. Its translation is CAISRGYGYTF.